One and the same sample provided the 18 T cell receptor beta chains below, sequenced in a study of spatial heterogeneity in lung cancer. Their cognate antigens are unknown. Indicated time point: sample taken at primary tumor resection. Study-wide findings and caveats: Counts of expanded alpha and beta TCRs within tumors tracked the tumor nonsynonymous mutation count.

TCRdb passed the 5' RACE reads through MiXCR, listing each CDR3 protein once. The data show around 7,800 distinct CDR3 sequences, with roughly 8% seen just once and around 4.4% held by the top ten. The material was lung tumor tissue, obtained at surgery. These receptors all stem from a male donor with early-stage non-small cell lung cancer.

The chain has TRBV9 and TRBJ2-2; TRBD2 matches 9 bases. The V gene end was trimmed by 0 bases and the J gene end by 6 bases; junction bases not matched to a gene: 3. Per germline, CDR1 SGDLS and CDR2 YYNGEE. The CDR3 length is 15 residues. CDR3 sequence reads: CASSVGTSDAGELFF. The CDR3 coding sequence is TGTGCCAGCAGCGTAGGGACTAGCGACGCCGGGGAGCTGTTTTTT.

Within the sample, this clonotype is medium-sized. The chain combines TRBV28 with TRBJ2-7; D remains ambiguous. This CDR3 region has 15 residues. Germline lookup yields CDR1 MDHEN and CDR2 SYDVKM. Trimming stripped 2 bases from V and 2 bases from J, with 13 bases between. The chain's CDR3 is CASSLLVSPTYEQYF. As DNA, the CDR3 is TGTGCCAGCAGTTTACTTGTGTCCCCCACCTACGAGCAGTACTTC. The variable domain in full, with the rest retrieved from reference TRBV28 and TRBJ2-7, is DVKVTQSSRYLVKRTGEKVFLECVQDMDHENMFWYRQDPGLGLRLIYFSYDVKMKEKGDIPEGYSVSREKKERFSLILESASTNQTSMYLCASSLLVSPTYEQYFGPGTRLTVT.

By its share, this clonotype is medium-sized. Written as DNA, the CDR3 is TGTGCCAGCAGCCGGGTGACTAGCGGGTACTCCTACAATGAGCAGTTCTTC. Its translation: CASSRVTSGYSYNEQFF. The rearrangement uses TRBV5-6 and TRBJ2-1, with 10 nucleotides matching TRBD2. Germline V gene lookup returns CDR1 SGHDT and CDR2 YYEEEE. J was trimmed by 0 bases and V by 4 bases; bases with no gene match: 7. The CDR3 is 17 amino acids.

This clonotype came up many times. The J gene is TRBJ2-2, the V gene TRBV12-3 or TRBV12-4; possible D gene TRBD2, 5 bases. The V end was cut by 7 bases, the J end by 5 bases, with 11 bases between. The CDR3 runs to 13 residues. CDR3 sequence (DNA): TGTGCCAGCAACCTCCTAGCAACCGGGGAGCTGTTTTTT. Protein product: CASNLLATGELFF.

This clonotype is categorized as medium-sized. The chain combines TRBV20-1 with TRBJ2-3; the match to TRBD2 covers 8 bases. Germline V gives CDR1 DFQATT, CDR2 SNEGSKA (reference sequence). The CDR3 has 14 amino acids. Losses at the gene ends were 3 bases for V and 3 bases for J; bases not matched to a gene: 5. The CDR3 DNA reads as TGCAGTGCTAGTATTAGCGGGATGACAGATACGCAGTATTTT. Translation gives CSASISGMTDTQYF.

Relative to its sample, this clonotype is medium-sized. DNA for the CDR3: TGCAGCGGGGACGGACTAGCGGGGACAGATACGCAGTATTTT. Protein sequence: CSGDGLAGTDTQYF. The chain is built from TRBV29-1 and TRBJ2-3; 12 bases match TRBD2. Trimming cost V 7 bases and J 3 bases; bases outside gene matches: 5. CDR1 SQVTM and CDR2 ANQGSEA come from the germline V gene. The CDR3 is 14 amino acids.

There are many counts of this clonotype. The chain has TRBV2 and TRBJ2-3, with 9 bases aligning to TRBD2. V lost 7 bases, J lost 0 bases, and 5 bases stayed unmatched. CDR3 length: 15 residues. The germline V gene encodes CDR1 SNHLY and CDR2 FYNNEI. The CDR3 reads CASTRLAASTDTQYF. The CDR3 nucleotides are TGTGCCAGCACCCGACTAGCGGCTAGCACAGATACGCAGTATTTT.

Note on this clonotype: A much larger clone differs from this one at a single base, so this may be a read error. J is TRBJ2-3 and V is TRBV20-1; no clear D gene. The V gene lost 3 bases and the J gene lost 5 bases, with 18 bases spanning the gap. There are 15 residues in the CDR3. CDR1 DFQATT and CDR2 SNEGSKA come from the germline V gene (reference sequence). The CDR3 DNA reads TGCAGTGCTAGTGATGTGGCAGGTTGGGTAGATACGCAGTATTTT. Translated, it gives CSASDVAGWVDTQYF.

V gene TRBV7-2 combines with J gene TRBJ2-1; D may be TRBD2 (6 bases). Germline-derived CDR1 and CDR2 are SGHTA and FQGNSA. The CDR3 has 16 residues. Between the trimmed V and J ends, which lost 5 bases and 0 bases, there was a span of 14 bases. The CDR3 bases are TGTGCCAGCAGCAGGGGACTTACCAGCTCCTACAATGAGCAGTTCTTC. It codes for CASSRGLTSSYNEQFF.

This clonotype was seen repeatedly, ten times or more. The chain is built from TRBV5-1 and TRBJ1-2; D ambiguous. CDR3 length: 13 residues. Trimming left V 0 bases short and J 8 bases short, with 11 bases between. In germline, CDR1 is SGHRS, CDR2 YFSETQ. The CDR3 sequence is CASSLDSRRGYTF. DNA of the CDR3: TGCGCCAGCAGCTTGGATTCCCGGCGGGGCTACACCTTC.

By share, this clonotype ranks as medium-sized. V usage is TRBV29-1 and J usage is TRBJ2-1, with TRBD2 matching 10 bases. The V and J ends lost 4 bases and 3 bases, in that order; junction bases with no gene match: 0. Germline loops: CDR1 SQVTM, CDR2 ANQGSEA. The CDR3 consists of 13 residues. CDR3 sequence: CSVVAGGYNEQFF. The DNA for the CDR3 is TGCAGCGTTGTAGCGGGGGGCTACAATGAGCAGTTCTTC.

Judged by abundance, this clonotype is medium-sized. V is TRBV12-3 or TRBV12-4 and J is TRBJ2-3, with D possibly being TRBD2 (6 bases). V shed 6 bases and J shed 2 bases, with 15 bases lying between them. The CDR3 extends over 15 amino acids. Here the CDR3 DNA reads TGTGCCAGCAGGAGCCGGGACTTATACACAGATACGCAGTATTTT. Protein sequence: CASRSRDLYTDTQYF.

This clonotype is medium-sized by share. The chain recombines TRBV5-1 with TRBJ2-3; 7 bases map to TRBD2. The length of the CDR3 is 16 residues. Germline V gene data show CDR1 as SGHRS and CDR2 as YFSETQ. V shed 0 bases, J shed 4 bases, and the junction held 8 bases outside the gene matches. As DNA, the CDR3 is TGCGCCAGCAGCTTGGCAGGACTAGTAGGGGCAGATACGCAGTATTTT. Translation gives CASSLAGLVGADTQYF.

The table lists this clonotype with a few counts. V gene TRBV7-2 combines with J gene TRBJ2-5, with unresolved D. The CDR3 contains 13 residues. V gave up 2 bases and J gave up 5 bases, with 9 bases separating them. The V gene's germline CDR1 is SGHTA and CDR2 FQGNSA. The CDR3 sequence is CASSLMIGETQYF. The CDR3, as DNA: TGTGCCAGCAGCTTAATGATAGGGGAGACCCAGTACTTC.

V gene TRBV10-3 combines with J gene TRBJ2-3; 7 positions agree with TRBD2. Germline V lookup: CDR1 ENHRY, CDR2 SYGVKD. Losses at the gene ends were 2 bases for V and 2 bases for J; bases not matched to a gene: 4. The CDR3 spans 15 residues. The CDR3 DNA reads as TGTGCCATCAGTGAGGGGGGGGATTCCACAGATACGCAGTATTTT. Amino acid sequence: CAISEGGDSTDTQYF.

The chain joins TRBV20-1 to TRBJ2-3, with 10 bases matching TRBD2. The CDR3 is made up of 14 amino acids. V lost 5 bases, J lost 1 base, and 3 bases stayed unmatched. Per the germline V gene, CDR1 is DFQATT and CDR2 is SNEGSKA (reference sequence). CDR3 sequence: CSAPLAGGTDTQYF. DNA of the CDR3: TGCAGTGCTCCCCTAGCGGGAGGCACAGATACGCAGTATTTT.

The V gene is TRBV5-6, the J gene TRBJ2-7, with TRBD1 matching over 7 bases. Looked up from germline, CDR1 is SGHDT and CDR2 is YYEEEE. The CDR3 loop spans 15 amino acids. With 0 bases clipped from V and 9 bases from J, the junction kept 12 bases outside the gene matches. Here the CDR3 reads CASSLGTGPLRVQYF. The CDR3 DNA sequence: TGTGCCAGCAGCTTGGGGACAGGACCTCTACGAGTGCAGTACTTC.

By proportion, this clonotype is medium-sized. The rearrangement links TRBV9 to TRBJ2-6; TRBD1 agrees at 9 bases. The CDR3 is 19 residues long. V gave up 1 base and J gave up 3 bases; unmatched junction bases: 11. CDR1 and CDR2 from the germline V gene are SGDLS and YYNGEE. The CDR3 sequence is CASSVTPRRTGVGANVLTF. CDR3 in DNA: TGTGCCAGCAGCGTAACTCCCCGCAGGACAGGGGTTGGGGCCAACGTCCTGACTTTC.